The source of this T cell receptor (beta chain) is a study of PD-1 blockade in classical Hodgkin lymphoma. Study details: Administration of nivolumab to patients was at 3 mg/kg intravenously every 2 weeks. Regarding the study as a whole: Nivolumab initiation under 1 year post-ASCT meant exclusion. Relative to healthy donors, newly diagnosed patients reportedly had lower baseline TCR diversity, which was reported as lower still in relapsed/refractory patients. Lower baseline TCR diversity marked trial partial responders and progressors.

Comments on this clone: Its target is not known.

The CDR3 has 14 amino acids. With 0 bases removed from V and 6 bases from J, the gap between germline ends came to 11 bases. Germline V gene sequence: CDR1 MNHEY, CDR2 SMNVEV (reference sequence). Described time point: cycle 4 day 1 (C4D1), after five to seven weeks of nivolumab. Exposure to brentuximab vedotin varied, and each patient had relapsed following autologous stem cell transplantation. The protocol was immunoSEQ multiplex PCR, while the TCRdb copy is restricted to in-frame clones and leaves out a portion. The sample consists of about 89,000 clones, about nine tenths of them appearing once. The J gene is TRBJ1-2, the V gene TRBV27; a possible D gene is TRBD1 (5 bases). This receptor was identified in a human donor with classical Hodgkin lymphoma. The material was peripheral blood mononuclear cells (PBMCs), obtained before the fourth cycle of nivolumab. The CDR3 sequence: CASSLSEGTHGYTF. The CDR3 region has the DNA TGTGCCAGCAGTTTATCGGAGGGGACCCATGGCTACACCTTC.